These 31 T cell receptor beta chains share one sample of origin, sequenced in a study of shared clonotypes between healthy human individuals. Sequencing was performed with immunoSEQ multiplex PCR; in TCRdb, only in-frame clones are kept and a portion is missing. The sample has 2 million to 2.5 million clones; more than 80% are singletons. Sequences were obtained from naive CD4+ T cells from PBMCs. Subset: CD45RA+ positively selected. These receptors came from a man aged 18 to 35 in good health. Some clones in this sample may be carry-over from other donors' samples.

This chain connects TRBV11-3 to TRBJ1-5; 9 positions agree with TRBD1. CDR1 and CDR2 (germline): SGHNT, YENEEA. The CDR3 runs 16 residues. With 5 bases clipped from V and 7 bases from J, the junction kept 12 bases outside the gene matches. The CDR3 nucleotides are TGTGCCAGCAGCCCCCCTACAGGACAGGGGCGACAGCCCCAGCATTTT. Residues: CASSPPTGQGRQPQHF.

The V call is TRBV27, the J call TRBJ1-1; D might be TRBD1 (6 bases). V lost 6 bases and J 3 bases, leaving 11 bases between the germline ends. CDR1 is MNHEY and CDR2 is SMNVEV in the germline V gene (reference sequence). The CDR3 spans 13 residues. For the CDR3, the DNA is TGTGCCAGCAGACGAACAGGGTACACTGAAGCTTTCTTT. Translated: CASRRTGYTEAFF.

The rearrangement links TRBV14 to TRBJ2-3; TRBD1 or TRBD2 may be the D gene (5 bases each). Trimming stripped 4 bases from V and 4 bases from J, with 27 bases between. Germline CDR1 and CDR2: SGHDN and FVKESK. CDR3 length equals 19 residues. CDR3 protein: CASSRLPGSGDGGPDTQYF. The CDR3 DNA sequence: TGTGCCAGCAGCCGTCTCCCCGGGTCCGGAGATGGGGGACCAGATACGCAGTATTTT.

CDR3 sequence: CASRLGRANTGELFF. The CDR3 DNA is TGTGCCAGCCGCCTTGGGCGGGCGAACACCGGGGAGCTGTTTTTT. V usage is TRBV14 and J usage is TRBJ2-2; D may be TRBD2 (5 bases). Trimming stripped 8 bases from V and 0 bases from J, with 13 bases between. Germline V gives CDR1 SGHDN, CDR2 FVKESK. This CDR3 comprises 15 residues.

This chain joins TRBV5-1 and TRBJ1-6; 7 positions agree with TRBD1. The CDR3 is 13 residues long. Germline V lookup: CDR1 SGHRS, CDR2 YFSETQ. V dropped 4 bases and J dropped 10; count of bases not matched to a gene: 5. Written as DNA, the CDR3 is TGCGCCAGCAGCCTCGAACAGGGGTCACCCCTCCACTTT. It is translated as CASSLEQGSPLHF.

This clone was seen a single time. The CDR3 sequence is CASNPGGAGGYEQYF. CDR3 nucleotides: TGTGCCAGCAACCCGGGAGGGGCAGGGGGCTACGAGCAGTACTTC. This sequence joins TRBV6-5 and TRBJ2-7; TRBD2 might be the D (8 bases). Germline lookup yields CDR1 MNHEY and CDR2 SVGAGI. The CDR3 is 15 amino acids. Trimming removed 7 bases from V and 3 bases from J, with 19 bases in between.

V and J are TRBV4-2 and TRBJ1-2; the D is unclear. This CDR3 spans 15 amino acids. V lost 1 base to trimming and J lost 5 bases, with 14 bases between them. Germline CDR1 reads LGHNA; CDR2 reads YNFKEQ. CDR3 loop: CASSQGSGSLYGYTF. CDR3 coding DNA: TGTGCCAGCAGCCAAGGTTCGGGAAGCCTATATGGCTACACCTTC.

The chain recombines TRBV7-9 with TRBJ1-5, with D possibly matching TRBD1 (6 bases). This CDR3 comprises 15 residues. Trimming shortened V by 5 bases and J by 7 bases, and 18 bases separated the two germline ends. Germline V gives CDR1 SEHNR, CDR2 FQNEAQ (reference sequence). CDR3 region: CASSPSGGVGQPQHF. The CDR3 coding sequence is TGTGCCAGCAGCCCTTCGGGGGGCGTAGGGCAGCCCCAGCATTTT.

Note on this clone: Other DNA sequences in the sample encode the same CDR3. The chain recombines TRBV18 with TRBJ2-3; D perhaps matches TRBD2 (6 bases). Looked up from germline, CDR1 is KGHSH and CDR2 is LQKENI. Between the trimmed V and J ends, which lost 3 bases and 4 bases, there was a span of 11 bases. This CDR3 region has 14 residues. The CDR3 sequence is CASSPGTGADTQYF. CDR3 coding DNA: TGTGCCAGCTCACCTGGGACGGGAGCAGATACGCAGTATTTT.

Points on this clone: Other DNA sequences from this sample encode an identical CDR3 as well. The chain is built from TRBV28 and TRBJ2-7; D may be TRBD2 (6 bases). Trimming removed 2 bases at V and 1 base at J, with 9 bases between. Germline values: CDR1 MDHEN, CDR2 SYDVKM. The CDR3 length is 14 residues. CDR3 in amino acids: CASSLQGGSYEQYF. The CDR3 coding sequence is TGTGCCAGCAGTTTACAGGGAGGATCCTACGAGCAGTACTTC.

In DNA, the CDR3 is TGTGCCATCAGTGAAGCGCCCAGGGGCCGGTACGAGCAGTACTTC. Its protein is CAISEAPRGRYEQYF. V usage is TRBV10-3 and J usage is TRBJ2-7, with D perhaps TRBD1 (6 bases). V was clipped by 3 bases and J by 4 bases, with 16 bases between them. The CDR3 loop spans 15 amino acids. Looked up from germline, CDR1 is ENHRY and CDR2 is SYGVKD.

Remarks on this clone: This same CDR3 is encoded by further DNA sequences in the sample. The chain joins TRBV28 to TRBJ2-7; D may correspond to TRBD1 or TRBD2 (5 bases each). The length of the CDR3 is 16 residues. The germline V and J ends were trimmed by 6 bases and 0 bases, with 18 bases remaining between them. Looked up from germline, CDR1 is MDHEN and CDR2 is SYDVKM. CDR3: CASSSPSAGSSYEQYF. CDR3 sequence (DNA): TGTGCCAGCAGCTCCCCTTCGGCAGGGAGCTCCTACGAGCAGTACTTC.

CDR3 loop: CASSVAGGRDEQFF. CDR3 coding DNA: TGTGCCAGCAGCGTAGCTGGGGGGCGCGATGAGCAGTTCTTC. The chain has TRBV9 and TRBJ2-1; D possibly uses TRBD1 or TRBD2 (6 bases each). V shed 0 bases and J shed 8 bases, with 12 bases lying between them. Germline assignment: CDR1 SGDLS and CDR2 YYNGEE. This CDR3 region has 14 residues.

As concerns this clone: The sample carries other DNA sequences with the same CDR3. The chain recombines TRBV28 with TRBJ2-2; D unclear. Trimming left V 3 bases short and J 5 bases short, with 4 bases between. The CDR3 consists of 12 residues. Germline V CDR1 and CDR2: MDHEN, SYDVKM. The chain's CDR3 is CASSLGTGELFF. CDR3 DNA: TGTGCCAGCAGTTTGGGAACCGGGGAGCTGTTTTTT.

V is TRBV5-4 and J is TRBJ2-7; TRBD2 might be the D (5 bases). Germline lookup yields CDR1 SGHNT and CDR2 YYREEE (reference sequence). This CDR3 contains 16 residues. Trimming removed 1 base at V and 2 bases at J, with 16 bases between. The CDR3 spells CASSLPGLAAPYEQYF. The CDR3 DNA is TGTGCCAGCAGCTTGCCAGGCCTAGCCGCCCCCTACGAGCAGTACTTC.

The gene calls are TRBV19 and TRBJ1-4; D may be TRBD1 (5 bases). V dropped 6 bases and J dropped 8 bases, with 19 bases sitting between them. The germline V gene encodes CDR1 LNHDA and CDR2 SQIVND (reference sequence). There are 15 residues in the CDR3. CDR3: CASSPVQGLGEKLFF. Written as DNA, the CDR3 is TGTGCCAGTAGCCCCGTCCAGGGTTTGGGGGAAAAACTGTTTTTT.

The V and J genes are TRBV7-9 and TRBJ2-4; weak D call: TRBD1 (6 bases). V lost 3 bases and J 0 bases, leaving 12 bases between the germline ends. Germline V gives CDR1 SEHNR, CDR2 FQNEAQ (reference sequence). CDR3 length: 16 residues. CDR3 bases: TGTGCCAGCAGCTTCTGGACAGCCTCAGCCAAAAACATTCAGTACTTC. Residues: CASSFWTASAKNIQYF.

This chain connects TRBV5-1 to TRBJ1-6; D is unclear. The CDR3 runs to 14 residues. The V end was cut by 4 bases, the J end by 5 bases, with 10 bases between. Per germline, CDR1 SGHRS and CDR2 YFSETQ. The CDR3 DNA reads as TGCGCCAGCAGCCGGGATTCCAATAATTCACCCCTCCACTTT. Translating gives CASSRDSNNSPLHF.

V is TRBV27 and J is TRBJ2-2; 7 positions match TRBD1. The V segment lost 2 bases and the J segment 2 bases; nucleotides outside the gene matches: 8. This CDR3 comprises 17 residues. From germline, CDR1 is MNHEY and CDR2 SMNVEV (reference sequence). The CDR3 DNA reads as TGTGCCAGCAGTTTAGTTAGGGACAGCTTAAACACCGGGGAGCTGTTTTTT. Encoded protein: CASSLVRDSLNTGELFF.

The chain uses TRBV19 and TRBJ2-3; 13 bases line up with TRBD2. The J segment lost 2 bases and the V segment lost 5 bases, leaving 7 bases of the junction unmatched. CDR1 LNHDA and CDR2 SQIVND come from the germline V gene (reference sequence). CDR3 length: 17 residues. The DNA for the CDR3 is TGTGCCAGTAGTCTAAGACTAGCGGGAGGTAACACAGATACGCAGTATTTT. It is translated as CASSLRLAGGNTDTQYF.

The chain uses TRBV28 and TRBJ2-5; D possibly corresponds to TRBD1 (5 bases). V was clipped by 2 bases and J by 2 bases, with 12 bases between them. The CDR3 is 15 amino acids. Germline V gene data show CDR1 as MDHEN and CDR2 as SYDVKM. In nucleotides, the CDR3 is TGTGCCAGCAGTTTACTAGGCAGGGTTCAAGAGACCCAGTACTTC. Amino acids: CASSLLGRVQETQYF. Supplemented by reference TRBV28 and TRBJ2-5, the full variable domain reads DVKVTQSSRYLVKRTGEKVFLECVQDMDHENMFWYRQDPGLGLRLIYFSYDVKMKEKGDIPEGYSVSREKKERFSLILESASTNQTSMYLCASSLLGRVQETQYFGPGTRLLVL.

On this clone: The same CDR3 can be traced to other DNA sequences in this sample. CDR3 DNA: TGTGCCAGCAGCAATAGCAATCAGCCCCAGCATTTT. Its translation: CASSNSNQPQHF. The chain recombines TRBV7-2 with TRBJ1-5; no clear D gene. Trimming left V 5 bases short and J 0 bases short, with 2 bases between. Germline V lookup: CDR1 SGHTA, CDR2 FQGNSA. The CDR3 spans 12 residues. The full variable domain, with the rest looked up from reference TRBV7-2 and TRBJ1-5, is GAGVSQSPSNKVTEKGKDVELRCDPISGHTALYWYRQSLGQGLEFLIYFQGNSAPDKSGLPSDRFSAERTGGSVSTLTIQRTQQEDSAVYLCASSNSNQPQHFGDGTRLSIL.

This clone occurred once. The genes are TRBV5-7 and TRBJ2-1; no definite D call. TRBV5-7 is an ORF for which the function is uncertain. This CDR3 region has 11 residues. The V end lost 2 bases, the J end lost 8 bases, and 5 bases lay between the germline ends. This CDR3 reads CASSFYHEQFF. The CDR3 DNA is TGTGCCAGCAGCTTTTATCATGAGCAGTTCTTC.

This rearrangement joins TRBV5-4 to TRBJ1-3; perhaps TRBD1 as D (6 bases). Trimming shortened V by 2 bases and J by 2 bases, and 11 bases separated the two germline ends. The CDR3 consists of 15 residues. The germline V gene has CDR1 SGHNT and CDR2 YYREEE (reference sequence). As DNA, the CDR3 is TGTGCCAGCAGCTTAGGCGGGACACCTGGAAACACCATATATTTT. Translating it yields CASSLGGTPGNTIYF.

The rearrangement joins TRBV23-1 to TRBJ2-1; weak D call: TRBD1 (5 bases). TRBV23-1 is classed as an ORF, of uncertain function. This CDR3 has 15 amino acids. V gave up 2 bases and J gave up 5 bases, with 13 bases separating them. The CDR3 DNA reads as TGCGCCAGCAGTCAAGGACACCTTCGGAACAATGAGCAGTTCTTC. It specifies CASSQGHLRNNEQFF.

In this sample, this clone turned up once. The V and J genes are TRBV6-1 and TRBJ2-7; TRBD2 aligns across 7 bases. The germline gives CDR1 MNHNS, CDR2 SASEGT. The CDR3 spans 16 residues. Unmatched junction bases numbered 15, after V lost 2 bases and J lost 8 bases. The CDR3 is CASSESRAAIGGKQYF. CDR3 coding DNA: TGTGCCAGCAGTGAAAGCAGGGCAGCCATCGGGGGGAAGCAGTACTTC.

CDR3 bases: TGTGCCAGCAGCTTGACAGGGACGCCCTACGAGCAGTACTTC. Translating gives CASSLTGTPYEQYF. This rearrangement joins TRBV7-9 to TRBJ2-7; 7 bases match TRBD1. The germline V gene encodes CDR1 SEHNR and CDR2 FQNEAQ (reference sequence). The trim removed 3 bases at V and 2 bases at J, leaving 4 bases unmatched. The CDR3 length is 14 residues.

CDR3 coding DNA: TGTGCCAGCAGCTCGGACAGGGGGCAAGCAGATACGCAGTATTTT. Its translation: CASSSDRGQADTQYF. The rearrangement links TRBV5-4 to TRBJ2-3; 11 bases map to TRBD1. Unmatched junction bases numbered 4, after V lost 3 bases and J lost 4 bases. This CDR3 spans 15 amino acids. Germline loops: CDR1 SGHNT, CDR2 YYREEE (reference sequence).

V is TRBV30 and J is TRBJ1-1, with a weak D call TRBD1 (5 bases). The V and J ends lost 6 bases and 1 base respectively, with 15 bases between them. Germline CDR1 reads GTSNPN; CDR2 reads SVGIG (reference sequence). This CDR3 has 14 residues. The CDR3 here is CACYPGLSNTEAFF. The CDR3 coding sequence is TGTGCCTGTTACCCGGGACTTTCGAACACTGAAGCTTTCTTT.

Worth noting for this clone: Other nucleotide sequences in the sample specify the same CDR3. The gene calls are TRBV19 and TRBJ1-2; unclear D gene. This CDR3 is built from 13 residues. Germline values: CDR1 LNHDA, CDR2 SQIVND (reference sequence). Trimming shortened V by 1 base and J by 5 bases, and 8 bases separated the two germline ends. CDR3 coding DNA: TGTGCCAGTAGTATAGCCACACCGTATGGCTACACCTTC. Translation: CASSIATPYGYTF. Filled out from reference TRBV19 and TRBJ1-2, the complete variable domain reads DGGITQSPKYLFRKEGQNVTLSCEQNLNHDAMYWYRQDPGQGLRLIYYSQIVNDFQKGDIAEGYSVSREKKESFPLTVTSAQKNPTAFYLCASSIATPYGYTFGSGTRLTVV.

The rearrangement links TRBV5-1 to TRBJ2-1, with 11 positions matching TRBD2. CDR1 is SGHRS and CDR2 is YFSETQ in the germline V gene. This CDR3 has 17 amino acids. With 5 bases clipped from V and 9 bases from J, the junction kept 16 bases outside the gene matches. Written as DNA, the CDR3 is TGCGCCAGCAGGCAAACCGTAGCGGGAGGGGAGAGTGGTGAGCAGTTCTTC. It yields the protein CASRQTVAGGESGEQFF. Filled out from reference TRBV5-1 and TRBJ2-1, the complete variable domain reads KAGVTQTPRYLIKTRGQQVTLSCSPISGHRSVSWYQQTPGQGLQFLFEYFSETQRNKGNFPGRFSGRQFSNSRSEMNVSTLELGDSALYLCASRQTVAGGESGEQFFGPGTRLTVL.